A single sample gave rise to the 30 T cell receptor beta chains below, sequenced in a study of shared clonotypes between healthy human individuals. TCRdb's copy holds only in-frame clones and misses some; the assay was immunoSEQ multiplex PCR. The sample lists 2.5 million or so clones; just over 90% were seen once. The sample was naive CD4+ T cells sorted from blood. Subset here: CD45RA+ positively selected. The receptor set was obtained from a man between 18 and 29 years old in good health.

The chain uses TRBV6-1 and TRBJ1-5; tentatively, D is TRBD1 (6 bases). This CDR3 region has 15 residues. Trimming took 6 bases from V and 0 from J, leaving 12 bases between them. Germline CDR1 reads MNHNS; CDR2 reads SASEGT. The CDR3 bases are TGTGCCAGCAGCGCCACAGGGACTAGCAATCAGCCCCAGCATTTT. Translation: CASSATGTSNQPQHF.

The rearrangement joins TRBV4-1 to TRBJ1-1, with D perhaps matching TRBD1 (6 bases). Germline loops: CDR1 MGHRA, CDR2 YSYEKL. This CDR3 spans 14 amino acids. V lost 0 bases to trimming and J lost 8 bases, with 13 bases between them. CDR3 amino acids: CASSQEVGTGEAFF. The CDR3 nucleotides read TGCGCCAGCAGCCAAGAAGTCGGAACAGGGGAAGCTTTCTTT.

The V call is TRBV5-4, the J call TRBJ1-6; D is undetermined. V was shortened by 0 bases and J by 9 bases, with 13 bases between the two germline ends. From germline, CDR1 is SGHNT and CDR2 YYREEE (reference sequence). This CDR3 is 15 amino acids long. The CDR3 bases are TGTGCCAGCAGCTTGGGGCAGGCCGGAGGTTCACCCCTCCACTTT. Amino acids: CASSLGQAGGSPLHF.

Turning to this clone: The sample holds other DNA sequences that translate to the same CDR3. The J gene is TRBJ1-1, the V gene TRBV6-5, with D hard to call. Looked up from germline, CDR1 is MNHEY and CDR2 is SVGAGI. CDR3 length: 13 amino acids. V dropped 6 bases and J dropped 4 bases, with 12 bases sitting between them. The CDR3 spells CASSRPAGTEAFF. CDR3 nucleotides: TGTGCCAGCAGCCGGCCCGCGGGCACTGAAGCTTTCTTT.

The chain combines TRBV19 with TRBJ2-2, with D unresolved. The CDR3 length is 13 residues. Trimming shortened V by 6 bases and J by 0 bases, and 5 bases separated the two germline ends. Germline V gene lookup returns CDR1 LNHDA and CDR2 SQIVND (reference sequence). The CDR3 nucleotides are TGTGCCAGTAGGGACCCGAACACCGGGGAGCTGTTTTTT. Translated, it gives CASRDPNTGELFF.

The chain is built from TRBV28 and TRBJ2-7; D might be TRBD1 or TRBD2, each matching 5 bases. The CDR3 length is 14 residues. Germline V gives CDR1 MDHEN, CDR2 SYDVKM. Deletions cut 2 bases from V and 5 bases from J, with 13 bases between. Here the CDR3 DNA reads TGTGCCAGCAGTTTACGGACAACGGGGAACGAGCAGTACTTC. It encodes CASSLRTTGNEQYF.

This clone has a single count. The V and J genes are TRBV9 and TRBJ2-2; the match to TRBD1 covers 11 bases. This CDR3 contains 16 residues. Germline CDR1 is SGDLS and CDR2 is YYNGEE. V lost 0 bases, J lost 6 bases, and 4 bases stayed unmatched. The CDR3 protein is CASSVEDRGRAGELFF. In DNA form, the CDR3 reads TGTGCCAGCAGCGTAGAGGACAGGGGGCGCGCCGGGGAGCTGTTTTTT.

This chain uses TRBV13 with TRBJ1-4; 8 nucleotides match TRBD1. After removal of 2 bases from V and 9 bases from J, the junction contained 5 bases not matched to a gene. Germline V CDR1 and CDR2: PRHDT, FYEKMQ (reference sequence). The CDR3 runs 14 residues. The CDR3 DNA follows: TGTGCCAGCAGCTTAAGACAGGGGACTAAAAAACTGTTTTTT. It yields the protein CASSLRQGTKKLFF.

This clone was observed once. The J gene is TRBJ1-3, the V gene TRBV13, with a possible D match to TRBD1 (5 bases). Trimming took 8 bases from V and 2 from J, leaving 10 bases between them. Germline CDR1 and CDR2: PRHDT and FYEKMQ (reference sequence). This CDR3 is 13 amino acids long. The CDR3 protein is CASEGRAGNTIYF. The CDR3 bases are TGTGCCAGCGAGGGCAGGGCTGGAAACACCATATATTTT.

This chain's CDR3 is CASQEVAGGSSIQYF. The DNA of the CDR3 is TGCGCCAGCCAAGAGGTAGCGGGGGGCAGCAGCATTCAGTACTTC. V gene TRBV5-1 combines with J gene TRBJ2-4, with 10 bases that match TRBD2. The germline gives CDR1 SGHRS, CDR2 YFSETQ. The CDR3 is 15 amino acids. The J segment lost 9 bases and the V segment lost 7 bases, leaving 13 bases of the junction unmatched. Together with reference TRBV5-1 and TRBJ2-4, the CDR3 gives the full variable domain: KAGVTQTPRYLIKTRGQQVTLSCSPISGHRSVSWYQQTPGQGLQFLFEYFSETQRNKGNFPGRFSGRQFSNSRSEMNVSTLELGDSALYLCASQEVAGGSSIQYFGAGTRLSVL.

CDR3 in DNA: TGTGCCAGCAGTTCCCGACAGGGGGCGGTCTATGGCTACACCTTC. Its translation: CASSSRQGAVYGYTF. The rearrangement links TRBV6-5 to TRBJ1-2, with 10 bases identical to TRBD1. Unmatched junction bases numbered 6, after V lost 4 bases and J lost 4 bases. CDR1 is MNHEY, CDR2 SVGAGI, per germline. This CDR3 spans 15 amino acids.

This clone was observed once. J is TRBJ2-7 and V is TRBV6-1; a weak D match, TRBD2 (5 bases). Per germline, CDR1 MNHNS and CDR2 SASEGT. The length of the CDR3 is 14 residues. V was pared by 3 bases and J by 6 bases, with 15 bases between. CDR3 bases: TGTGCCAGCAGTGATTACAATACCCGGGGCGAGCAGTACTTC. Residues: CASSDYNTRGEQYF.

J is TRBJ1-4 and V is TRBV19; D is unclear. Germline V gives CDR1 LNHDA, CDR2 SQIVND (reference sequence). This CDR3 spans 16 amino acids. Deletions cut 7 bases from V and 0 bases from J, with 15 bases between. The CDR3 is CASTIGGFATNEKLFF. The DNA of the CDR3 is TGTGCCAGTACCATAGGAGGATTTGCAACTAATGAAAAACTGTTTTTT. The variable domain in full, with the rest retrieved from reference TRBV19 and TRBJ1-4, is DGGITQSPKYLFRKEGQNVTLSCEQNLNHDAMYWYRQDPGQGLRLIYYSQIVNDFQKGDIAEGYSVSREKKESFPLTVTSAQKNPTAFYLCASTIGGFATNEKLFFGSGTQLSVL.

This clone was seen only once. In nucleotides, the CDR3 is TGTGCCAGCAGCATAGGACAGGGTCGGGGCTACACCTTC. Its protein is CASSIGQGRGYTF. The chain has TRBV6-1 and TRBJ1-2, with TRBD1 identical over 8 bases. The V gene's germline CDR1 is MNHNS and CDR2 SASEGT. The trim removed 6 bases at V and 8 bases at J, leaving 8 bases unmatched. The CDR3 contains 13 residues.

V is TRBV5-1 and J is TRBJ1-2, with 9 bases lining up with TRBD1. After removal of 4 bases from V and 6 bases from J, the junction contained 7 bases not matched to a gene. The germline CDR1 and CDR2 sequences are SGHRS and YFSETQ. There are 14 residues in the CDR3. CDR3 loop: CASSTGQGLDGYTF. In DNA, the CDR3 is TGCGCCAGCAGCACGGGACAGGGACTGGATGGCTACACCTTC.

The table lists this clone with a few counts. This rearrangement joins TRBV27 to TRBJ1-6, with TRBD1 matching over 9 bases. The CDR3 has 15 residues. After removal of 1 base from V and 9 bases from J, the junction contained 4 bases not matched to a gene. Germline CDR1 MNHEY, CDR2 SMNVEV (reference sequence). In DNA, the CDR3 is TGTGCCAGCAGTTTATTGGGACAGGGAACTTCACCCCTCCACTTT. Translated: CASSLLGQGTSPLHF.

The CDR3 sequence: CASSPLTVNTEAFF. For the CDR3, the DNA is TGCGCCAGCAGCCCATTGACAGTGAACACTGAAGCTTTCTTT. V and J are TRBV5-1 and TRBJ1-1, with a tentative D call TRBD1 (5 bases). V dropped 4 bases and J dropped 0 bases, with 10 bases sitting between them. The germline V gene encodes CDR1 SGHRS and CDR2 YFSETQ. CDR3 length equals 14 residues.

A remark on this clone: In the same sample, other DNA sequences code for this CDR3. The V gene is TRBV9, the J gene TRBJ1-4; no reliable D call. Trimming removed 0 bases at V and 5 bases at J, with 5 bases between. The CDR3 is 13 residues long. Germline CDR1 is SGDLS and CDR2 is YYNGEE. This CDR3 reads CASSVGPNEKLFF. The CDR3, as DNA: TGTGCCAGCAGCGTAGGCCCAAATGAAAAACTGTTTTTT.

This chain uses TRBV6-5 with TRBJ1-2; D not resolved. This CDR3 comprises 12 residues. The ends were cut back, 6 bases at V and 3 bases at J, with 8 bases in the middle. Germline-derived CDR1 and CDR2 are MNHEY and SVGAGI. CDR3 loop: CASRHQDYGYTF. DNA for the CDR3: TGTGCCAGCAGGCACCAGGACTATGGCTACACCTTC.

To note about this clone: This same CDR3 is encoded by further DNA sequences in the sample. This rearrangement joins TRBV9 to TRBJ2-5; D is unclear. The CDR3 spans 13 residues. Trimming pared 0 bases from V and 4 bases from J, leaving 7 bases between. Looked up from germline, CDR1 is SGDLS and CDR2 is YYNGEE. CDR3: CASSVAPGETQYF. The CDR3 DNA reads TGTGCCAGCAGCGTAGCTCCGGGAGAGACCCAGTACTTC.

This clone was found once. The chain joins TRBV18 to TRBJ2-5, with 8 bases lining up with TRBD1. This CDR3 spans 14 amino acids. V dropped 3 bases and J dropped 6; count of bases not matched to a gene: 6. The germline gives CDR1 KGHSH, CDR2 LQKENI. The CDR3 DNA sequence: TGTGCCAGCTCACCCCCGGCAGGGGGCAAGACCCAGTACTTC. Protein product: CASSPPAGGKTQYF.

The rearrangement links TRBV7-6 to TRBJ1-1; D is unclear. This CDR3 has 13 amino acids. Trimming took off 5 bases at V and 1 base at J, with 8 bases between the two ends. The germline V gene has CDR1 SGHVS and CDR2 FNYEAQ. Here the CDR3 reads CASSTDSNTEAFF. The CDR3 coding sequence is TGTGCCAGCAGCACGGACTCGAACACTGAAGCTTTCTTT.

This chain uses TRBV14 with TRBJ2-7; D unclear. The CDR3 runs to 15 residues. The germline CDR1 and CDR2 sequences are SGHDN and FVKESK. Trimming took off 0 bases at V and 4 bases at J, with 13 bases between the two ends. CDR3 residues: CASSQDRVVSYEQYF. CDR3 DNA sequence: TGTGCCAGCAGCCAAGATAGGGTAGTTTCGTACGAGCAGTACTTC. Full variable domain (rest looked up from reference TRBV14 and TRBJ2-7): EAGVTQFPSHSVIEKGQTVTLRCDPISGHDNLYWYRRVMGKEIKFLLHFVKESKQDESGMPNNRFLAERTGGTYSTLKVQPAELEDSGVYFCASSQDRVVSYEQYFGPGTRLTVT.

This clone was observed a few times. The chain has TRBV2 and TRBJ1-1, with D tentatively TRBD1 (6 bases). Looked up from germline, CDR1 is SNHLY and CDR2 is FYNNEI. This CDR3 contains 13 residues. Trimming took 5 bases from V and 3 from J, leaving 10 bases between them. The CDR3 nucleotides read TGTGCCAGCAGTCTGCAGGGGTACACTGAAGCTTTCTTT. Its translation is CASSLQGYTEAFF. Together with reference TRBV2 and TRBJ1-1, the CDR3 gives the full variable domain: EPEVTQTPSHQVTQMGQEVILRCVPISNHLYFYWYRQILGQKVEFLVSFYNNEISEKSEIFDDQFSVERPDGSNFTLKIRSTKLEDSAMYFCASSLQGYTEAFFGQGTRLTVV.

As regards this clone: Other DNA sequences of this sample code for an identical CDR3. This sequence joins TRBV6-1 and TRBJ1-5, with TRBD1 identical over 7 bases. The CDR3 runs to 14 residues. Germline values: CDR1 MNHNS, CDR2 SASEGT. V trimming: 6 bases; J trimming: 3 bases; junction bases outside the gene matches: 5. The CDR3 region has the DNA TGTGCCAGCAGACCGGGGACAGCCAATCAGCCCCAGCATTTT. Its translation: CASRPGTANQPQHF.

The genes are TRBV10-1 and TRBJ2-1; D is unresolved. Germline V CDR1 and CDR2: WNHNN, SYGVQD (reference sequence). This CDR3 region has 10 residues. Trimming removed 11 bases at V and 5 bases at J, with 7 bases between. In DNA form, the CDR3 reads TGCGCCGGGCCTCACAATGAGCAGTTCTTC. This codes for CAGPHNEQFF.

The chain joins TRBV28 to TRBJ1-2; 11 nucleotides line up with TRBD1. Losses at the gene ends were 5 bases for V and 5 bases for J; bases not matched to a gene: 7. The V gene's germline CDR1 is MDHEN and CDR2 SYDVKM. The CDR3 is 15 residues long. The CDR3: CASSLPGQGEYGYTF. In nucleotides, the CDR3 is TGTGCCAGCAGTCTGCCGGGACAGGGGGAATATGGCTACACCTTC.

The gene calls are TRBV29-1 and TRBJ2-4; 7 bases agree with TRBD1. V trimming: 6 bases; J trimming: 6 bases; junction bases outside the gene matches: 11. Germline V gene sequence: CDR1 SQVTM, CDR2 ANQGSEA. This CDR3 region has 14 residues. CDR3 residues: CSVRQGSELNIQYF. The DNA for the CDR3 is TGCAGCGTGCGACAGGGATCAGAACTAAACATTCAGTACTTC.

The chain uses TRBV6-1 and TRBJ2-1; D is unresolved. The CDR3 runs to 14 residues. Trimming left V 5 bases short and J 5 bases short, with 13 bases between. Germline values: CDR1 MNHNS, CDR2 SASEGT. CDR3 in amino acids: CASSHNDQNNEQFF. In DNA form, the CDR3 reads TGTGCCAGCAGTCACAATGACCAAAACAATGAGCAGTTCTTC.

The rearrangement joins TRBV7-2 to TRBJ2-5, with 13 bases that match TRBD2. Germline V gives CDR1 SGHTA, CDR2 FQGNSA. The length of the CDR3 is 18 residues. The J segment lost 4 bases and the V segment lost 0 bases, leaving 8 bases of the junction unmatched. The CDR3 sequence is CASSLASLAGGPVETQYF. The DNA of the CDR3 is TGTGCCAGCAGCTTAGCGTCACTAGCGGGGGGGCCGGTAGAGACCCAGTACTTC.